The present TCR beta chain was sequenced within a study of blood T cell repertoires in COVID-19. Looking at the study overall: T cells, B-cell-depleted T cells, or PBMCs supplied cDNA or gDNA.

The junction had 14 bases not matched to a gene; V was cut back by 5 bases and J by 5 bases. Germline assignment: CDR1 SEHNR and CDR2 FQNEAQ (reference sequence). The CDR3 spans 16 residues. In the authors' methods: Amplification of reference gene primers was used by the study to estimate nucleated cell counts. TCRdb keeps only in-frame clones here, not all; method: immunoSEQ multiplex PCR. That table furnishes V, J and clone size, whereas the DNA furnished D and trimming. This table holds around 140,000 clones, 80% found once. The TCR was taken from a man aged 65 to 85 who had recovered from COVID-19. The rearrangement uses TRBV7-9 and TRBJ2-7; 8 bases are a match to TRBD1. The specimen sequenced was peripheral blood. CDR3 sequence (DNA): TGTGCCAGCAGCACCTGGGAGACAGGGGAGTCGAACGAGCAGTACTTC. The encoded protein is CASSTWETGESNEQYF.